Each of the 10 T cell receptor beta chains below was sequenced from the same sample in a study of blood T cell repertoires in COVID-19. Method: immunoSEQ multiplex PCR; TCRdb's copy keeps in-frame clones and lacks some. The data contain 250,000 or so clones, roughly nine tenths of them singletons. The source material was PBMCs or T cells enriched from blood (not recorded which). The receptors were sampled from a man aged 25-45 years who had recovered from COVID-19.

Notes on this clone: The sample has other DNA sequences that encode this CDR3 too. The V gene is TRBV9, the J gene TRBJ2-5; D remains ambiguous. The CDR3 length is 12 residues. V shed 0 bases and J shed 4 bases, with 4 bases lying between them. CDR1 is SGDLS, CDR2 YYNGEE, per germline. CDR3 in amino acids: CASSVGLETQYF. CDR3 sequence (DNA): TGTGCCAGCAGCGTAGGACTAGAGACCCAGTACTTC. The variable domain in full, with the rest retrieved from reference TRBV9 and TRBJ2-5, is DSGVTQTPKHLITATGQRVTLRCSPRSGDLSVYWYQQSLDQGLQFLIQYYNGEERAKGNILERFSAQQFPDLHSELNLSSLELGDSALYFCASSVGLETQYFGPGTRLLVL.

The chain has TRBV19 and TRBJ1-2, with 7 bases lining up with TRBD1. Trimming removed 5 bases from V and 2 bases from J; junction bases left unmatched: 8. Per the germline V gene, CDR1 is LNHDA and CDR2 is SQIVND (reference sequence). This CDR3 is built from 15 residues. The CDR3 DNA reads TGTGCCAGTAGTCACCGACAGGGAGGAAACTATGGCTACACCTTC. The encoded protein is CASSHRQGGNYGYTF.

This clone was recorded only once. The genes are TRBV6-5 and TRBJ2-7; 8 bases align to TRBD1. The CDR3 loop spans 15 amino acids. Germline V lookup: CDR1 MNHEY, CDR2 SVGAGI. V lost 3 bases to trimming and J lost 1 base; unmatched junction nucleotides: 5. CDR3 sequence: CASSYNGQGSYEQYF. The CDR3 coding sequence is TGTGCCAGCAGTTATAACGGACAGGGATCCTACGAGCAGTACTTC.

The chain is built from TRBV7-8 and TRBJ2-5, with D perhaps TRBD2 (5 bases). Germline CDR1 and CDR2: SGHVS and FQNEAQ. This CDR3 region has 13 residues. In DNA, the CDR3 is TGTGCTACCAACCCTGTGAGGGAAGAGACCCAGTACTTC. It encodes CATNPVREETQYF. The whole variable domain, filled in from reference TRBV7-8 and TRBJ2-5, reads GAGVSQSPRYKVAKRGQDVALRCDPISGHVSLFWYQQALGQGPEFLTYFQNEAQLDKSGLPSDRFFAERPEGSVSTLKIQRTQQEDSAVYLCATNPVREETQYFGPGTRLLVL.

The chain uses TRBV5-4 and TRBJ2-1; 10 bases agree with TRBD2. The CDR3 contains 15 residues. V was clipped by 4 bases and J by 2 bases; unmatched bases: 3. CDR1 and CDR2 (germline): SGHNT, YYREEE (reference sequence). CDR3 nucleotide sequence: TGTGCCAGCAGCGTGAGCGGGGGGGCCTACAATGAGCAGTTCTTC. This translates into CASSVSGGAYNEQFF.

Concerning this clone itself: Mismatch with germline at one junction end may stem from a read error. The chain employs TRBV19 and TRBJ1-2; TRBD1 aligns across 9 bases. The CDR3 extends over 14 amino acids. Germline CDR1 and CDR2: LNHDA and SQIVND (reference sequence). The CDR3 is CASTSTGTGSRNTF. CDR3 in DNA: TGTGCCAGTACCTCAACCGGGACAGGGTCCCGGAACACGTTC.

This chain joins TRBV12-3 or TRBV12-4 and TRBJ1-4; D is unresolved. This CDR3 comprises 13 residues. The V end lost 2 bases, the J end lost 6 bases, and 7 bases lay between the germline ends. Here the CDR3 DNA reads TGTGCCAGCAGTTTAACAGCTCATGAAAAACTGTTTTTT. The encoded protein is CASSLTAHEKLFF.

V gene TRBV11-3 combines with J gene TRBJ2-1; D remains ambiguous. The CDR3 has 13 residues. V was cut by 3 bases and J by 7 bases, with 10 bases left in between. Germline-derived CDR1 and CDR2 are SGHNT and YENEEA. In DNA, the CDR3 is TGTGCCAGCAGCTTCGGCCCCAGGAATGAGCAGTTCTTC. This gives the protein CASSFGPRNEQFF.

The chain has TRBV7-2 and TRBJ2-7; D might be TRBD2 (6 bases). This CDR3 region has 15 residues. From germline, CDR1 is SGHTA and CDR2 FQGNSA. The V and J ends lost 5 bases and 2 bases respectively, with 16 bases between them. The CDR3 reads CASSPVPGETYEQYF. CDR3 nucleotide sequence: TGTGCCAGCAGCCCCGTCCCGGGAGAAACCTACGAGCAGTACTTC.

This clone was found a few times. The J gene is TRBJ1-2, the V gene TRBV2; D might be TRBD1 (6 bases). Germline V CDR1 and CDR2: SNHLY, FYNNEI. CDR3 length equals 14 residues. With 6 bases removed from V and 4 bases from J, the gap between germline ends came to 15 bases. The CDR3 coding sequence is TGTGCCAGCAGACAGGGCCTAAATCTCTATGGCTACACCTTC. It yields the protein CASRQGLNLYGYTF.